These 14 T cell receptor beta chains originate from one sample sequenced in a study of blood T cell repertoires in COVID-19. Only in-frame clones appear in the TCRdb table, and some are missing; sequencing was by immunoSEQ multiplex PCR. The sample lists 100,000 to 120,000 clones, approximately 84% occurring once. Sequencing was done on a sample of peripheral blood. Receptor source: a man over 45 with acute or convalescent COVID-19.

The chain joins TRBV5-1 to TRBJ1-2; TRBD1 is a possible D gene (6 bases). Between the trimmed V and J ends, which lost 1 base and 3 bases, there was a span of 10 bases. CDR3 length: 14 residues. CDR1 and CDR2 from the germline V gene are SGHRS and YFSETQ. CDR3 in DNA: TGCGCCAGCAGCTTGTGGGGGCTGGACTATGGCTACACCTTC. Residues: CASSLWGLDYGYTF.

This chain uses TRBV7-8 with TRBJ1-5; D unclear. The CDR3 covers 12 residues. Germline V gene data show CDR1 as SGHVS and CDR2 as FQNEAQ. Deletions cut 5 bases from V and 5 bases from J, with 7 bases between. Here the CDR3 DNA reads TGTGCCAGCAGCCACAGTGATCAGCCCCAGCATTTT. It specifies CASSHSDQPQHF.

The chain combines TRBV27 with TRBJ2-7, with 11 bases matching TRBD1. Trimming cost V 3 bases and J 6 bases; bases outside gene matches: 1. The CDR3 contains 13 residues. Germline V gene sequence: CDR1 MNHEY, CDR2 SMNVEV (reference sequence). The CDR3 nucleotides are TGTGCCAGCAGTTTCGGGACAGGGGGCGAGCAGTACTTC. It is translated as CASSFGTGGEQYF.

The CDR3 DNA follows: TGTGCCAGCAGCGTTGGACAGACGAACACCGGGGAGCTGTTTTTT. Its protein is CASSVGQTNTGELFF. V and J are TRBV9 and TRBJ2-2, with a possible D match to TRBD1 (6 bases). The CDR3 runs 15 residues. V lost 2 bases to trimming and J lost 0 bases, with 8 bases between them. The germline V gene has CDR1 SGDLS and CDR2 YYNGEE.

The chain recombines TRBV3-1 (or the pseudogene TRBV3-2) with TRBJ1-3; D is unclear. Trimming removed 4 bases at V and 4 bases at J, with 5 bases between. Germline CDR1 LGHDT, CDR2 YNNKEL (reference sequence). There are 12 residues in the CDR3. The CDR3 DNA is TGTGCCAGCAGCCTTCAGGGAAACACCATATATTTT. Amino acid sequence: CASSLQGNTIYF.

The J gene is TRBJ2-7, the V gene TRBV28; D remains ambiguous. The CDR3 has 11 amino acids. Per germline, CDR1 MDHEN and CDR2 SYDVKM. The V gene lost 8 bases and the J gene lost 3 bases, with 8 bases spanning the gap. CDR3 bases: TGTGCCAGCGGCCCCCACTACGAGCAGTACTTC. Encoded protein: CASGPHYEQYF.

The chain employs TRBV5-4 and TRBJ2-2; 11 bases are shared with TRBD2. CDR3 length: 16 residues. Germline assignment: CDR1 SGHNT and CDR2 YYREEE (reference sequence). V shed 0 bases and J 6 bases; nucleotides not matched to a gene: 4. The CDR3: CASSLDSGGVSGELFF. The CDR3 nucleotides are TGTGCCAGCAGCTTGGATAGCGGGGGGGTATCCGGGGAGCTGTTTTTT.

This chain joins TRBV3-1 (or the pseudogene TRBV3-2) and TRBJ2-2; TRBD2 might be the D (6 bases). Between the trimmed V and J ends, which lost 3 bases and 7 bases, there was a span of 15 bases. This CDR3 contains 15 residues. Per the germline V gene, CDR1 is LGHDT and CDR2 is YNNKEL (reference sequence). CDR3: CASSQRLGVIGELFF. The CDR3 coding sequence is TGTGCCAGCAGCCAGAGACTAGGGGTTATCGGGGAGCTGTTTTTT.

There are a few counts of this clone. The CDR3 loop is CATGLHRTDTQYF. CDR3 bases: TGTGCCACCGGGCTCCACCGCACAGATACGCAGTATTTT. V gene TRBV24-1 combines with J gene TRBJ2-3; D gene unclear. Germline loops: CDR1 KGHDR, CDR2 SFDVKD. Trimming took 9 bases from V and 1 from J, leaving 10 bases between them. This CDR3 comprises 13 residues.

V gene TRBV18 combines with J gene TRBJ1-1, with TRBD1 as a possible D gene (6 bases). V was shortened by 5 bases and J by 4 bases, with 14 bases between the two germline ends. This CDR3 region has 14 residues. Germline V CDR1 and CDR2: KGHSH, LQKENI. The CDR3 region has the DNA TGTGCCAGCTCAACGACGGACAGCCGCACTGAAGCTTTCTTT. Protein: CASSTTDSRTEAFF. Together with reference TRBV18 and TRBJ1-1, the CDR3 gives the full variable domain: NAGVMQNPRHLVRRRGQEARLRCSPMKGHSHVYWYRQLPEEGLKFMVYLQKENIIDESGMPKERFSAEFPKEGPSILRIQQVVRGDSAAYFCASSTTDSRTEAFFGQGTRLTVV.

The chain has TRBV7-2 and TRBJ2-7, with 8 bases lining up with TRBD1. The V and J ends lost 1 base and 8 bases, in that order; junction bases with no gene match: 7. This CDR3 is built from 14 residues. The germline gives CDR1 SGHTA, CDR2 FQGNSA. CDR3 sequence reads: CASSLVRDRGQQYF. CDR3 bases: TGTGCCAGCAGCTTAGTAAGAGACAGGGGCCAGCAGTACTTC.

The chain has TRBV30 and TRBJ1-2, with D possibly matching TRBD1 (6 bases). The germline V gene encodes CDR1 GTSNPN and CDR2 SVGIG (reference sequence). The CDR3 loop spans 14 amino acids. The V and J ends lost 8 bases and 2 bases respectively, with 18 bases between them. The CDR3 loop is CASTGTFLNYGYTF. CDR3 DNA sequence: TGTGCCAGTACCGGGACATTCTTGAACTATGGCTACACCTTC.

The chain links TRBV6-6 to TRBJ1-5, with a tentative D call TRBD1 (5 bases). V was cut by 0 bases and J by 7 bases, with 7 bases left in between. This CDR3 has 13 residues. Germline CDR1 is MNHNY and CDR2 is SVGAGI (reference sequence). CDR3 sequence: CASSYSRGQPQHF. The DNA for the CDR3 is TGTGCCAGCAGTTACTCCCGGGGGCAGCCCCAGCATTTT.

The chain uses TRBV18 and TRBJ1-1; D not certain. The CDR3 loop spans 15 amino acids. V lost 6 bases, J lost 3 bases, and 17 bases lay in between. The germline gives CDR1 KGHSH, CDR2 LQKENI. The CDR3 DNA reads TGTGCCAGCTCCCCTCTAGGGATCGGGGACACTGAAGCTTTCTTT. Translation: CASSPLGIGDTEAFF.